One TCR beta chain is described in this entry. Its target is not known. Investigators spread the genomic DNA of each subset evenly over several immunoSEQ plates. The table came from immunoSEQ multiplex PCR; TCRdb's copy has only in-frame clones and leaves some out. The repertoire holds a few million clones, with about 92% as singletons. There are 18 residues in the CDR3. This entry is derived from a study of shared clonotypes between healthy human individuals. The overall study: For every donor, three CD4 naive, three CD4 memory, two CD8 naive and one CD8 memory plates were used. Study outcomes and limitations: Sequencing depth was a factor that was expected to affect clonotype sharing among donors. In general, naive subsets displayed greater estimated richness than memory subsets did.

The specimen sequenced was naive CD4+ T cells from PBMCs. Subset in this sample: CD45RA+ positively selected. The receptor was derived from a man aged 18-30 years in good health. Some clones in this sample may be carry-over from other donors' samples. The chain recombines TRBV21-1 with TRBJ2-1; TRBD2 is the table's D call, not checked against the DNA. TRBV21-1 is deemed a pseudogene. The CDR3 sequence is CASSKGGLDGSFYNEQFF. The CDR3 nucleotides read TGTGCCAGCAGCAAAGGAGGGCTCGACGGGAGTTTCTACAATGAGCAGTTCTTC.